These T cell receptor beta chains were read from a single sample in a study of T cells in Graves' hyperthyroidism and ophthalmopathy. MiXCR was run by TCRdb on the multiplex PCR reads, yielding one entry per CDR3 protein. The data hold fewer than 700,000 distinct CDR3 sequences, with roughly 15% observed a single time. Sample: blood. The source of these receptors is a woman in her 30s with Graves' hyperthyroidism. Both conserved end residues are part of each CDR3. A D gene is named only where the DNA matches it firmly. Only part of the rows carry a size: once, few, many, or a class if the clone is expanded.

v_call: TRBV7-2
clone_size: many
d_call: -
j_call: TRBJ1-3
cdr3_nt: TGTGCCAGCAGCTTAGCAGGGGCCTTCTCTGGAAACACCATATATTTT
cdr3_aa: CASSLAGAFSGNTIYF

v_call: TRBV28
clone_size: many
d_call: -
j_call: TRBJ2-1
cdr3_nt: TGTGCCAGCAGTCTACCTGCGGGACATATCAATGAGCAGTTCTTC
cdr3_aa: CASSLPAGHINEQFF

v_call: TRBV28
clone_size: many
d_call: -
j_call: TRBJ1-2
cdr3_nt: TGTGCCAGCAGTCCCACCCCCAGGTCCTATGGCTACACCTTC
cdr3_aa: CASSPTPRSYGYTF

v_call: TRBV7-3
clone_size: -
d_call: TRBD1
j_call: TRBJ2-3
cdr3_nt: TGTGCCAGCAGCCCAGGGGGTGGTGGGCCAGATACGCAGTATTTT
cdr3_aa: CASSPGGGGPDTQYF

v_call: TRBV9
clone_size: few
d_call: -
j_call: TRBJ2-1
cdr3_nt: TGTGCCAGCAGCGTAGGCTGGATCGACTACAATGAGCAGTTCTTC
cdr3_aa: CASSVGWIDYNEQFF

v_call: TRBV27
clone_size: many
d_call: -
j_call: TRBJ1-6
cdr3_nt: TGTGCCAGCAGTTACGGGTCCCCCGTTTCACCCCTCCACTTT
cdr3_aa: CASSYGSPVSPLHF

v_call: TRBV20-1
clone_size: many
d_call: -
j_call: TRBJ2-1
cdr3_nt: TGCAGTGCTAGAGATCAATCAGGGGCCGTCTCCTACAATGAGCAGTTCTTC
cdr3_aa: CSARDQSGAVSYNEQFF

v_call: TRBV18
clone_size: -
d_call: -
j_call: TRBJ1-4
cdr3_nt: TGTGCCAGCTCACCACGGGGGACTAATGAAAAACTGTTTTTT
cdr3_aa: CASSPRGTNEKLFF

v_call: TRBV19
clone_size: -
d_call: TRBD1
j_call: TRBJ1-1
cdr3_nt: TGTGCCAGTAGGGACAGGATCGGTGAAGCTTTCTTT
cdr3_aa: CASRDRIGEAFF

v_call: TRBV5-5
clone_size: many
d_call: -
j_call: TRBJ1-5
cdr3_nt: TGTGCCAGCAGCTTGGGAGAGGGACCCCAGCATTTT
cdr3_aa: CASSLGEGPQHF

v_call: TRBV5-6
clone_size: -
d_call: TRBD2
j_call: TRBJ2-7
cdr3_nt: TGTGCCAGCAGCTTGGTTGCTACTAGCGGGGCCTTACGAGAGCAGTACTTC
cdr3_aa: CASSLVATSGALREQYF

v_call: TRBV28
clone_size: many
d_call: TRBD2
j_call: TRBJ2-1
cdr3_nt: TGTGCCAGCAGTGCGGGACTAGCGTACGAGCAGTTCTTC
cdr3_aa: CASSAGLAYEQFF

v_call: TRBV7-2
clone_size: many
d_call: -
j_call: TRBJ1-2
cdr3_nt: TGTGCCAGCAGCCTCACAAGGGGGGGAGGAGGCTACACCTTC
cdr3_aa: CASSLTRGGGGYTF

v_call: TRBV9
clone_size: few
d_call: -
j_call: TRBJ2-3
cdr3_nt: TGTGCCAGCAGCCCACGGCAACACACAGATACGCAGTATTTT
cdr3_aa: CASSPRQHTDTQYF

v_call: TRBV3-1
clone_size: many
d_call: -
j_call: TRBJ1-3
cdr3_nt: TGTGCCAGCAGCCTGAGGAGGAACTCTGGAAACACCATATATTTT
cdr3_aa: CASSLRRNSGNTIYF

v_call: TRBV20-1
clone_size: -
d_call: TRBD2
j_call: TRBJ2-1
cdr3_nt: TGCAGTGCTAAGGGCGGGAGTATTTGCAATGAGCAGTTCTTC
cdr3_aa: CSAKGGSICNEQFF

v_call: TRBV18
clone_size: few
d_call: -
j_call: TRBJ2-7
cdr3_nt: TGTGCCAGCTCACCACAGGGCCGTTTCAACTACGAGCAGTACTTC
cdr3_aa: CASSPQGRFNYEQYF

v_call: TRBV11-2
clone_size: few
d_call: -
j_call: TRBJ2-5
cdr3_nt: TGTGCCAGCAGCAAAGGGCCAGTCCAAGAGACCCAGTACTTC
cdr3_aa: CASSKGPVQETQYF

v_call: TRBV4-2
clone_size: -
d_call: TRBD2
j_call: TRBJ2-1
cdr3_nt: TGTGCCAGCAGCCAAGGAACCGGGACTAGCAATGAGCAGTTCTTC
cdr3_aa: CASSQGTGTSNEQFF

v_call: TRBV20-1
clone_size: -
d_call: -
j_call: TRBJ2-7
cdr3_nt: TGCAGTGCTAGAGGGGGGTTCTCCTACGAGCAGTACTTC
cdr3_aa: CSARGGFSYEQYF

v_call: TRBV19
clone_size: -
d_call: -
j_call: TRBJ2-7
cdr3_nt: TGTGCCAGTAGTAACAGCCTCTCATCCGAGCAGTACTTC
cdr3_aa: CASSNSLSSEQYF

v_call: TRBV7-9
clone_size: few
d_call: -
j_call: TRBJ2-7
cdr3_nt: TGTGCCGTGGGGGACATAACTTACGAGCAGTACTTC
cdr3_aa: CAVGDITYEQYF

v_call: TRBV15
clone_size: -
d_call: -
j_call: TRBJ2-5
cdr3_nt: TGTGCCACCCGACCTCCGGAGTTAGGACAGACCCAGTACTTC
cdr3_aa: CATRPPELGQTQYF

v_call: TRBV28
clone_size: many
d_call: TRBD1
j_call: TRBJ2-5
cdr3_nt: TGTGCCAGCAGTGCCGACAGGGGGCGGGAGACCCAGTACTTC
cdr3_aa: CASSADRGRETQYF

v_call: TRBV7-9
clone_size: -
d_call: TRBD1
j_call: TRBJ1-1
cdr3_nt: TGTGCCGTGGAGACAGGGGAGCGGACTGAAGCTTTCTTT
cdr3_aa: CAVETGERTEAFF

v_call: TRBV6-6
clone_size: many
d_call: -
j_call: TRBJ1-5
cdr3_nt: TGTGCCAGCAGTTACGGGCGGGCCGGACAGCCCCAGCATTTT
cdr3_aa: CASSYGRAGQPQHF

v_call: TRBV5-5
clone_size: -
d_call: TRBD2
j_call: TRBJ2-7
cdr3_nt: TGTGCCAGCGGCTTGGACTATGACGGAAAACTAGCGGAGCAGTACTTC
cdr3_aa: CASGLDYDGKLAEQYF

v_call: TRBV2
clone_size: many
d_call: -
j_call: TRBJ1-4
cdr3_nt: TGTGCCAGCAGTGCCGGCCAAGGTCCGAATGAAAAACTGTTTTTT
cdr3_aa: CASSAGQGPNEKLFF

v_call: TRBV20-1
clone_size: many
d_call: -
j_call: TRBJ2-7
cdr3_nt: TGCAGTGCTAGGACCGACTCCTACGAGCAGTACTTC
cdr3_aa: CSARTDSYEQYF

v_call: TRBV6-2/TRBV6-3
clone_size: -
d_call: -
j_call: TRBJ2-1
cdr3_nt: TGTGCCAGCAGTCGCGGACAGATGAGCCCCCTCAATGAGCAGTTCTTC
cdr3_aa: CASSRGQMSPLNEQFF

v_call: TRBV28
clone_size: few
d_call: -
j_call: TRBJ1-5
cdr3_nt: TGTGCCAGCAGTCTTTGGGGGAGTCAGCCCCAGCATTTT
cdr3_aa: CASSLWGSQPQHF

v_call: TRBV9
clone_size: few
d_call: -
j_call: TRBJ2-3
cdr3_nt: TGTGCCAGCAGCGTCGATTCGGGGGCGCCGGGCACAGATACGCAGTATTTT
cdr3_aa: CASSVDSGAPGTDTQYF

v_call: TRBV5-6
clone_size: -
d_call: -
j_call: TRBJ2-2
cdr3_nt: TGTGCCAGCAGCCTGGGGAGAGGGGGGTCCTCCTTGCCTGGGGAGCTGTTTTTT
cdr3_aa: CASSLGRGGSSLPGELFF

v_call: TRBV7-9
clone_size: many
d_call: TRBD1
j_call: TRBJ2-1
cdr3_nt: TGTGCCAGCAGCTCTGGGACAGGGGATGGTGAGCAGTTCTTC
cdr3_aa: CASSSGTGDGEQFF

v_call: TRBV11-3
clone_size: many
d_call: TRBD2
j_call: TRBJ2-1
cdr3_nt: TGTGCCAGCAGCGACCGAGCGGGAGTGCCTGAGCAGTTCTTC
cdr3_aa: CASSDRAGVPEQFF

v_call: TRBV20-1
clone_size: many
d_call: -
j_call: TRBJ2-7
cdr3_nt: TGCAGTGCTAGGGTGTTGTGGCGGAGCTCCTACGAGCAGTACTTC
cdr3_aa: CSARVLWRSSYEQYF

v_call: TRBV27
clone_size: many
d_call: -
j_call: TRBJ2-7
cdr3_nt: TGTGCCAGCAGTGGGGACGGATCCTACGAGCAGTACTTC
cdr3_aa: CASSGDGSYEQYF

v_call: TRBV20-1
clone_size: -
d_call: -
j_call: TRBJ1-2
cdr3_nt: TGTAGTGCTAGAGATGTAACAGCCACTAACTATGGCTACACCTTC
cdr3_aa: CSARDVTATNYGYTF

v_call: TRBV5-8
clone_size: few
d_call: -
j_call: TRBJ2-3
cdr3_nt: TGTGCCAGCAGCTATTCCGACAGATTCGCTAGCACAGATACGCAGTATTTT
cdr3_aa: CASSYSDRFASTDTQYF

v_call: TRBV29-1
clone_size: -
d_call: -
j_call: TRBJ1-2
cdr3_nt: TGCAGCGTTGAATGGGGGGGGGGCTATGGCTACACCTTC
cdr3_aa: CSVEWGGGYGYTF

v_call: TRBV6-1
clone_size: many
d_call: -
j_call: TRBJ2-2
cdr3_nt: TGTGCCAGCAGTGAGATCGGGGAGCTGTTTTTT
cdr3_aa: CASSEIGELFF

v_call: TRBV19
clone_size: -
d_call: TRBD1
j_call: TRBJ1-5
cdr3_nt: TGTGCCAGTAGTTATGTGGGACAGGCCAGCAATCAGCCCCAGCATTTT
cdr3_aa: CASSYVGQASNQPQHF

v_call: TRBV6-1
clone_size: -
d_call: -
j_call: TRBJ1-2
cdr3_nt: TGTGCCAGCAGCAAAGAGGCCGGGTTCTATGGCTACACCTTC
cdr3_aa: CASSKEAGFYGYTF

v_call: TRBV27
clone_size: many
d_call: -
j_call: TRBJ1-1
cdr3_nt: TGTGCCAGCTCACGTAGGAACACTGAAGCTTTCTTT
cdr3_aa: CASSRRNTEAFF

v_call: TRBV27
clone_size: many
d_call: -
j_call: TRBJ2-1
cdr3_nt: TGTGCCAGCAGTTTACGGGCAGGGGCTCCCTACAATGAGCAGTTCTTC
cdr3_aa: CASSLRAGAPYNEQFF

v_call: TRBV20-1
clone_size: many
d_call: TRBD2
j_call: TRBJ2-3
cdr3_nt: TGCAGTGCTAGGACTAGCGGAAACACAGATACGCAGTATTTT
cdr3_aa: CSARTSGNTDTQYF

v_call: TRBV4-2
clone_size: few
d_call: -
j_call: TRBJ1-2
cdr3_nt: TGTGCCAGCAGCCGAGTCAGACAGTTAGCTAACTATGGCTACACCTTC
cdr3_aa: CASSRVRQLANYGYTF

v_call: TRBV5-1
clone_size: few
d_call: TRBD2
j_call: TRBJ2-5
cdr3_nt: TGCGCCAGCAGCTTCACCCGGACTAGCGGGAAGAGTCGGGAACAAGAGACCCAGTACTTC
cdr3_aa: CASSFTRTSGKSREQETQYF

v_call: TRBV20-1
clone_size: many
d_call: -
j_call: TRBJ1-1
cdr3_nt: TGCAGTGCTAGAGCGCCTGGGGGGGGCACTGAAGCTTTCTTT
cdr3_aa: CSARAPGGGTEAFF

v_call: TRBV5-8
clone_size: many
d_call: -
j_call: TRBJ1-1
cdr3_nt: TGTGCCAGCAGCTGGGGGAGAATGGTGGATGAAGCTTTCTTT
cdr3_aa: CASSWGRMVDEAFF

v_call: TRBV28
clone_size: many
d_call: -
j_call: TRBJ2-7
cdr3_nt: TGTGCCAGCAGTTCCGCCGCTCAGCGGAACTTGAAGCAGTACTTC
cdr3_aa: CASSSAAQRNLKQYF

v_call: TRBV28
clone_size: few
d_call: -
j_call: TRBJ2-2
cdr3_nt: TGTGCCAGCAGTTTCGGCGGGGGGGAGCTGTTTTTT
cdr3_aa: CASSFGGGELFF

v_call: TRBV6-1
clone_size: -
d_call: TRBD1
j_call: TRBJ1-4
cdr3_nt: TGTGCCAGCAGGACCCTACAGGGGAGGGGTACAACTAATGAAAAACTGTTTTTT
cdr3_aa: CASRTLQGRGTTNEKLFF

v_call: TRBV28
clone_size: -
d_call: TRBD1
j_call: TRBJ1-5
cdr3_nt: TGTGCCAGCGGACCCCCGGACAGGGGCAATCAGCCCCAGCATTTT
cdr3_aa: CASGPPDRGNQPQHF

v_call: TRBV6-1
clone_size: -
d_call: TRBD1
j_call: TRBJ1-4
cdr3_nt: TGTGCCAGCAGTCTCTCGACAGGGAGGAGTGAAAAACTGTTTTTT
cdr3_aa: CASSLSTGRSEKLFF

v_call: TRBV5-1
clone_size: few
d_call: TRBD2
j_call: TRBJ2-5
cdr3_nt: TGCGCCAGCGGCCTAGCGGGGAACCTCCAAGAGACCCAGTACTTC
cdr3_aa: CASGLAGNLQETQYF